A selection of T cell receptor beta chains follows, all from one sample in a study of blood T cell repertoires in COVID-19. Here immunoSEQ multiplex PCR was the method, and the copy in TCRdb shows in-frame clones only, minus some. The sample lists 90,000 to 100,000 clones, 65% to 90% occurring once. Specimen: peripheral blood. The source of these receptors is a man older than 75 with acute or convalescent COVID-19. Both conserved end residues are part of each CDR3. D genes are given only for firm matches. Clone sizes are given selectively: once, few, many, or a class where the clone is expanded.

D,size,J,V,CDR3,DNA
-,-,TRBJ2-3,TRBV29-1,CSVGTATDTQYF,TGCAGCGTTGGGACAGCCACAGATACGCAGTATTTT
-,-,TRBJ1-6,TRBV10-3,CAISEGQNNSPLHF,TGTGCCATCAGTGAGGGACAGAATAATTCACCCCTCCACTTT
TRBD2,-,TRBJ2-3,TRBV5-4,CASSLSGSRGTDTQYF,TGTGCCAGCAGCTTGAGCGGGAGTCGGGGCACAGATACGCAGTATTTT
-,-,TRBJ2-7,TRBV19,CASSIVEHEQYF,TGTGCCAGTAGTATTGTCGAGCACGAGCAGTACTTC
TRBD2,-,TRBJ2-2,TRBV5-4,CASSSGTRGTGELFF,TGTGCCAGCAGCTCCGGGACTAGGGGCACCGGGGAGCTGTTTTTT
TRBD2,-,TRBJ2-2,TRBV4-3,CASSQDWIAGGGTGELFF,TGCGCCAGCAGCCAAGACTGGATAGCGGGAGGCGGGACCGGGGAGCTGTTTTTT
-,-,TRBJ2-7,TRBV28,CASSSTSLQFSYEQYF,TGTGCCAGCAGTTCCACCTCCTTACAGTTCTCCTACGAGCAGTACTTC
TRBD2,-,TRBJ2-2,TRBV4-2,CASSLTSGLNTGELFF,TGTGCCAGCAGCCTGACTAGCGGGTTGAACACCGGGGAGCTGTTTTTT
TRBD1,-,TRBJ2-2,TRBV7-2,CASSLEATGGGGGELFF,TGTGCCAGCAGCTTAGAAGCGACAGGGGGCGGAGGCGGGGAGCTGTTTTTT
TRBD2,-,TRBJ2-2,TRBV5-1,CASSLDVTSGKNTGELFF,TGCGCCAGCAGCTTGGACGTGACTAGCGGGAAGAACACCGGGGAGCTGTTTTTT
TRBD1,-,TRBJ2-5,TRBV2,CASLGQGPFQETQYF,TGTGCCAGCTTGGGACAGGGGCCGTTCCAAGAGACCCAGTACTTC
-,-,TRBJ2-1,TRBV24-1,CATSDVSWFNEQFF,TGTGCCACCAGTGATGTTAGCTGGTTCAATGAGCAGTTCTTC
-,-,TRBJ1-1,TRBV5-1,CASSLDGGRDTEAFF,TGCGCCAGCAGCTTGGACGGTGGGCGGGACACTGAAGCTTTCTTT
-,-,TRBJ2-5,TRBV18,CASSPTGPPETQYF,TGTGCCAGCTCACCGACAGGACCCCCAGAGACCCAGTACTTC
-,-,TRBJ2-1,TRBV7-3,CASSLGRYNEQFF,TGTGCCAGCAGCTTAGGGCGCTACAATGAGCAGTTCTTC
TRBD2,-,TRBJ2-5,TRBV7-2,CASSLGLAGGETQYF,TGTGCCAGCAGCTTAGGTCTAGCGGGAGGTGAGACCCAGTACTTC
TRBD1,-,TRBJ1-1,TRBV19,CASSIVIFGMAGQSLNTEAFF,TGTGCCAGTAGTATAGTTATTTTCGGGATGGCGGGACAGTCATTAAACACTGAAGCTTTCTTT
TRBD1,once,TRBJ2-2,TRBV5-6,CASSFGTGVGGELFF,TGTGCCAGCAGCTTTGGGACAGGGGTTGGCGGGGAGCTGTTTTTT
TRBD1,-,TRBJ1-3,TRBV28,CASTPTGGPISGNTIYF,TGTGCCAGCACTCCGACAGGGGGCCCAATCTCTGGAAACACCATATATTTT
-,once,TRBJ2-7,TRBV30,CAWRVDSPYEQYF,TGTGCCTGGAGGGTTGACAGTCCCTACGAGCAGTACTTC
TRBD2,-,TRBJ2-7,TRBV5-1,CASSPGTSGMGREQYF,TGCGCCAGCAGCCCCGGGACTAGCGGGATGGGAAGGGAGCAGTACTTC
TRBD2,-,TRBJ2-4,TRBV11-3,CASSSGLENIQYF,TGTGCCAGCAGCTCCGGACTAGAAAACATTCAGTACTTC
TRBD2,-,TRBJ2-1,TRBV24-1,CATSPGLAGREQFF,TGTGCCACCAGTCCGGGACTAGCGGGACGTGAGCAGTTCTTC
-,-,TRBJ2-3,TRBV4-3,CASSQDTGGTDTQYF,TGCGCCAGCAGCCAAGATACTGGCGGGACAGATACGCAGTATTTT
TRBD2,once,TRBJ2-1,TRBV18,CASSIGLAGGLNEQFF,TGTGCCAGCTCAATTGGACTAGCGGGAGGACTAAATGAGCAGTTCTTC
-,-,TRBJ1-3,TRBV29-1,CSVDRVDGNTIYF,TGCAGCGTTGACAGGGTAGATGGAAACACCATATATTTT
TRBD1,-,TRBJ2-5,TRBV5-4,CASSVGTGAARETQYF,TGTGCCAGCAGCGTCGGGACAGGGGCCGCCCGAGAGACCCAGTACTTC
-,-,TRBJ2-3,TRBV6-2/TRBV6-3,CASSRGRADTQYF,TGTGCCAGCAGCAGGGGCCGGGCAGATACGCAGTATTTT
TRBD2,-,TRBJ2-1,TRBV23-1,CASSSEGLADYNEQFF,TGCGCCAGCAGCTCCGAAGGACTAGCGGACTACAATGAGCAGTTCTTC
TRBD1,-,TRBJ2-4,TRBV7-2,CASSAKQGAGIQYF,TGTGCCAGCAGCGCAAAACAGGGGGCCGGCATTCAGTACTTC
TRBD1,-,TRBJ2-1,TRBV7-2,CASSIGQVAYNEQFF,TGTGCCAGCAGCATCGGACAGGTGGCCTACAATGAGCAGTTCTTC
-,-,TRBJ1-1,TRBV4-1,CASSQDGRAEAFF,TGCGCCAGCAGCCAAGATGGGCGGGCTGAAGCTTTCTTT
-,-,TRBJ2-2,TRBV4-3,CASSQAAGRELFF,TGCGCCAGCAGCCAAGCCGCGGGAAGGGAGCTGTTTTTT
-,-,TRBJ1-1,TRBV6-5,CASRYGHLNTEAFF,TGTGCCAGCAGATATGGACATCTGAACACTGAAGCTTTCTTT
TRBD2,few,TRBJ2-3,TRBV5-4,CASSNSGSNADTQYF,TGTGCCAGCAGCAATAGCGGGAGTAATGCAGATACGCAGTATTTT
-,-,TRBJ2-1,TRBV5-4,CASSSGGLLYEQFF,TGTGCCAGCAGCTCAGGGGGACTCCTCTATGAGCAGTTCTTC
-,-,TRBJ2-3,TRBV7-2,CASSSRQDATDTQYF,TGTGCCAGCAGCTCCAGGCAAGACGCCACAGATACGCAGTATTTT
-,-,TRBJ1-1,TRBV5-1,CASSSQLNTEAFF,TGCGCCAGCAGCTCACAGCTGAACACTGAAGCTTTCTTT
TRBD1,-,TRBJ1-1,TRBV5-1,CASSLKGAYTEAFF,TGCGCCAGCAGCTTGAAGGGGGCCTACACTGAAGCTTTCTTT
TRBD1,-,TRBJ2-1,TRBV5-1,CASSSGTGAYNEQFF,TGCGCCAGCAGCTCCGGGACAGGGGCCTACAATGAGCAGTTCTTC
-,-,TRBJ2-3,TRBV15,CATSRETIRTDTQYF,TGTGCCACCAGCAGAGAGACTATCCGCACAGATACGCAGTATTTT
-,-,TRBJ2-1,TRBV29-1,CSVVGHQDGNEQFF,TGCAGCGTTGTCGGCCATCAAGACGGGAATGAGCAGTTCTTC
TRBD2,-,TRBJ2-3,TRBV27,CASSLGGEATDTQYF,TGTGCCAGCAGTTTAGGGGGGGAGGCCACAGATACGCAGTATTTT
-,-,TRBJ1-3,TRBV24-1,CATSSSRLTPGNTIYF,TGTGCCACCAGTTCAAGCAGGTTGACACCTGGAAACACCATATATTTT
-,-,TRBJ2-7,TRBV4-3,CASSQDVDSHVQYF,TGCGCCAGCAGCCAAGATGTCGACAGCCATGTGCAGTACTTC
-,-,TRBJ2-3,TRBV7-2,CASSFVGSGTDTQYF,TGTGCCAGCAGCTTTGTAGGGAGCGGCACAGATACGCAGTATTTT
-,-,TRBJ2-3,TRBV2,CASSGLTDTQYF,TGTGCCAGCAGTGGGCTCACAGATACGCAGTATTTT
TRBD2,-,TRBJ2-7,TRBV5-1,CASSPLTSGGLYEQYF,TGCGCCAGCAGCCCGCTGACTAGCGGGGGCCTCTACGAGCAGTACTTC
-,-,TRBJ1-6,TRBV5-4,CASRTGINSPLHF,TGTGCCAGCAGGACGGGAATAAATTCACCCCTCCACTTT
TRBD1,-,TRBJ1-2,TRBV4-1,CASSQDEGAYGYTF,TGCGCCAGCAGCCAAGATGAGGGGGCCTATGGCTACACCTTC
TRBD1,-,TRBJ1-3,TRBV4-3,CASSPGQGSNTIYF,TGCGCCAGCTCTCCGGGACAGGGTAGTAACACCATATATTTT
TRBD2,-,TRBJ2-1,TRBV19,CASSWGTSGRAAGNNEQFF,TGTGCCAGTAGTTGGGGGACTAGCGGGAGGGCCGCAGGAAACAATGAGCAGTTCTTC
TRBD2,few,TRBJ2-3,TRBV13,CASSQAGGTQYF,TGTGCCAGCAGCCAAGCGGGAGGGACGCAGTATTTT
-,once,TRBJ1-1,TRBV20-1,CSANSVIAFF,TGCAGTGCTAATTCGGTGATTGCTTTCTTT
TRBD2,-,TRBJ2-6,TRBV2,CASSEALGTSGSVVSGANVLTF,TGTGCCAGCAGTGAAGCGCTTGGGACTAGCGGGAGCGTTGTATCTGGGGCCAACGTCCTGACTTTC
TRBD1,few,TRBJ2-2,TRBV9,CASSVYDRVNTGELFF,TGTGCCAGCAGCGTTTATGACAGGGTGAACACCGGGGAGCTGTTTTTT
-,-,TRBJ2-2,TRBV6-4,CASSDSRLGLTNTGELFF,TGTGCCAGCAGTGACTCGAGATTGGGGCTTACGAACACCGGGGAGCTGTTTTTT
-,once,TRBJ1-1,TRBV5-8,CASRPRQYQGTEAFF,TGTGCCAGCAGACCCCGACAGTACCAAGGAACTGAAGCTTTCTTT
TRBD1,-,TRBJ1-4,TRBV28,CASGRDSENEKLFF,TGTGCCAGCGGAAGGGACAGCGAGAATGAAAAACTGTTTTTT
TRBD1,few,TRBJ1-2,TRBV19,CASSPQGDVYGYTF,TGTGCCAGTAGTCCACAGGGGGACGTCTATGGCTACACCTTC